This entry features one T cell receptor beta chain sequence. The table came from immunoSEQ multiplex PCR; TCRdb's copy has only in-frame clones and leaves some out. The table lists 150,000 to 200,000 clones, 85% of them singletons. The data stem from a study of blood T cell repertoires in COVID-19. The CDR3 totals 18 residues. Germline-derived CDR1 and CDR2 are SGHTS and YDEGEE. Losses at the gene ends were 0 bases for V and 2 bases for J; bases not matched to a gene: 10. Sequences were obtained from peripheral blood. This receptor was obtained from a human donor with acute or convalescent COVID-19. The donor label of this sample is uncertain. The chain recombines TRBV5-8 with TRBJ2-3, with 9 nucleotides matching TRBD2. The CDR3 DNA reads as TGTGCCAGCAGCTTGGCCCGGATAGCGGGGGAGACCACAGATACGCAGTATTTT. Residues: CASSLARIAGETTDTQYF.